Sequencing of this T cell receptor beta chain was carried out in a study of blood T cell repertoires in COVID-19. Study-level information: Sample material is recorded as cDNA or gDNA derived from T cells, B-cell-depleted T cells, or PBMCs.

Only in-frame clones appear in the TCRdb table, and some are missing; sequencing was by immunoSEQ multiplex PCR. The data contain about 47,000 clones, about four fifths of them singletons. The sequence was collected from a man between 60 and 75 years old with acute or convalescent COVID-19. Material for sequencing was peripheral blood.

The DNA for the CDR3 is TGCAGCGTGAGGGATAACAATCAGCCCCAGCATTTT. It is translated as CSVRDNNQPQHF. The chain joins TRBV29-1 to TRBJ1-5; no clear D. Germline V gives CDR1 SQVTM, CDR2 ANQGSEA. V shed 6 bases and J shed 3 bases, with 9 bases lying between them. The CDR3 totals 12 residues. Together with reference TRBV29-1 and TRBJ1-5, the CDR3 gives the full variable domain: SAVISQKPSRDICQRGTSLTIQCQVDSQVTMMFWYRQQPGQSLTLIATANQGSEATYESGFVIDKFPISRPNLTFSTLTVSNMSPEDSSIYLCSVRDNNQPQHFGDGTRLSIL.